The 7 T cell receptor beta chains listed next were all sequenced from one sample in a study of cytomegalovirus exposure and HLA in healthy donors. 13 Jbeta primers and 60 Vbeta primers were used for the PCR. Clones were sequenced by immunoSEQ multiplex PCR, and TCRdb holds only the in-frame ones, with some missing. Seen here are 180,000 or so clones, about 79% observed once, and the top ten hold around 1.6%. The sequenced sample was PBMCs. These receptor sequences come from a young man in good health and CMV-seronegative.

The rearrangement links TRBV2 to TRBJ2-4; 8 bases match TRBD2. CDR1 and CDR2 (germline): SNHLY, FYNNEI. CDR3 length equals 17 residues. Unmatched junction bases numbered 7, after V lost 1 base and J lost 2 bases. The CDR3 DNA follows: TGTGCCAGCAGTGAAGAGCGGGGGATAGGTTCCAAAAACATTCAGTACTTC. This encodes CASSEERGIGSKNIQYF.

V gene TRBV6-5 combines with J gene TRBJ1-2; 10 bases are shared with TRBD1. The CDR3 is 14 amino acids. Trimming at V came to 4 bases and at J to 4 bases, leaving 3 bases not matched to a gene. Germline CDR1 MNHEY, CDR2 SVGAGI. Here the CDR3 DNA reads TGTGCCAGCAGTTCAGGACAGGGGGGCTATGGCTACACCTTC. It translates to CASSSGQGGYGYTF.

In this sample, this clone turned up a few times. The chain combines TRBV15 with TRBJ2-2, with TRBD2 identical over 12 bases. This CDR3 region has 18 residues. Germline-derived CDR1 and CDR2 are LNHNV and YYDKDF (reference sequence). V trimming: 2 bases; J trimming: 1 base; junction bases outside the gene matches: 5. CDR3 loop: CATSRSGLAGLNTGELFF. For the CDR3, the DNA is TGTGCCACCAGCAGATCGGGACTAGCGGGCTTGAACACCGGGGAGCTGTTTTTT.

The gene calls are TRBV28 and TRBJ1-5; D gene unclear. V gave up 2 bases and J gave up 1 base, with 3 bases separating them. In germline, CDR1 is MDHEN, CDR2 SYDVKM. This CDR3 has 13 residues. CDR3: CASSLGSNQPQHF. In DNA, the CDR3 is TGTGCCAGCAGTTTAGGCAGCAATCAGCCCCAGCATTTT.

This clone was found a few times. The J gene is TRBJ2-7, the V gene TRBV6-5; 8 bases match TRBD1. The V and J ends lost 5 bases and 7 bases, in that order; junction bases with no gene match: 4. The germline gives CDR1 MNHEY, CDR2 SVGAGI. CDR3 length: 12 amino acids. As DNA, the CDR3 is TGTGCCAGCAGTGTCAGGGGGCGTGAGCAGTACTTC. Translated: CASSVRGREQYF.

The genes are TRBV19 and TRBJ2-3, with 10 nucleotides matching TRBD2. This CDR3 contains 17 residues. Germline V lookup: CDR1 LNHDA, CDR2 SQIVND (reference sequence). With 6 bases clipped from V and 4 bases from J, the junction kept 13 bases outside the gene matches. CDR3 loop: CASSYRLAGVTADTQYF. As DNA, the CDR3 is TGTGCCAGTAGCTACCGCCTAGCGGGGGTTACGGCAGATACGCAGTATTTT.

The rearrangement uses TRBV5-6 and TRBJ1-2; TRBD1 might be the D (6 bases). Germline assignment: CDR1 SGHDT and CDR2 YYEEEE. V lost 3 bases to trimming and J lost 8 bases, with 11 bases between them. The CDR3 loop spans 12 amino acids. The CDR3 bases are TGTGCCAGCAGCTGGGACACGGCCGGCTACACCTTC. Amino acid sequence: CASSWDTAGYTF. The full variable domain, its missing parts supplied by reference TRBV5-6 and TRBJ1-2, is DAGVTQSPTHLIKTRGQQVTLRCSPKSGHDTVSWYQQALGQGPQFIFQYYEEEERQRGNFPDRFSGHQFPNYSSELNVNALLLGDSALYLCASSWDTAGYTFGSGTRLTVV.